The present T cell receptor (beta chain) was sequenced within a study of CD8 T cells in Susac syndrome. The study, taken as a whole, reports: Only a relatively small number of individuals were included in the TCR sequencing and HLA analysis.

A word on this clonotype: Its antigen is as yet unknown.

Negative isolation was applied to CD8+ and CD4+ T cells, and FACS enrichment was applied to TEMRA cells. Random hexamers served to reverse transcribe about 0.45 to 1 ug RNA. TCRdb analysed the immunoSEQ multiplex PCR reads with MiXCR anew, one entry per CDR3 protein. The repertoire includes 150,000 to 180,000 distinct CDR3 sequences, roughly 96% of them detected once, and around 0.15% sits in the top ten. In germline, CDR1 is MNHEY, CDR2 SMNVEV (reference sequence). The trim removed 2 bases at V and 6 bases at J, leaving 14 bases unmatched. The CDR3 length is 17 residues. Sequencing was performed on CD8+ T cells from PBMCs. The J gene is TRBJ2-3, the V gene TRBV27; 7 bases match TRBD2. The TCR sequence derives from a human donor with multiple sclerosis. CDR3 bases: TGTGCCAGCAGTTTAAGAGGGCTAGCGGATTGGGCGGATACGCAGTATTTT. Its protein is CASSLRGLADWADTQYF.